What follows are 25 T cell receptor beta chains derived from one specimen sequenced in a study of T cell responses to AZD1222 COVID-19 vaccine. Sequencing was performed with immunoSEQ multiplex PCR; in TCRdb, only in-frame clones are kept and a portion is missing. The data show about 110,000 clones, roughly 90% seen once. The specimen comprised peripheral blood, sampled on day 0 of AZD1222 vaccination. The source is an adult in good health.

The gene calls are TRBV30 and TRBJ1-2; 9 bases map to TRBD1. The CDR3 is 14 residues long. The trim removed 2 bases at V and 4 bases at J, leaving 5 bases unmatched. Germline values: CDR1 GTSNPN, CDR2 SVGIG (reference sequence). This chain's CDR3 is CAWSKTGGAYGYTF. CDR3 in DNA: TGTGCCTGGAGTAAAACAGGGGGCGCCTATGGCTACACCTTC.

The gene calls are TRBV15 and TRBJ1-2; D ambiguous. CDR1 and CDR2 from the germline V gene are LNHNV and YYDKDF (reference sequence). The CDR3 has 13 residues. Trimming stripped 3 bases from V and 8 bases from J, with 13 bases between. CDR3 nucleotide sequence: TGTGCCACCAGCAGCGCCCGGCGTTCGGGCTACACCTTC. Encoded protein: CATSSARRSGYTF.

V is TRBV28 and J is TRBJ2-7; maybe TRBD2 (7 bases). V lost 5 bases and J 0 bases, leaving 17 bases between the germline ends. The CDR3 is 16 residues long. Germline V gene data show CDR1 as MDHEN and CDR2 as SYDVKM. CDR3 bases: TGTGCCAGCAGTCCCGCGGGGGCAGGAACCTCCTACGAGCAGTACTTC. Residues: CASSPAGAGTSYEQYF.

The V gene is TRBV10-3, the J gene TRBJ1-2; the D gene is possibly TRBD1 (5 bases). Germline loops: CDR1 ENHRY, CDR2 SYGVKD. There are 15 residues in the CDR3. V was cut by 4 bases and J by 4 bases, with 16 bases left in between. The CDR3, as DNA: TGTGCCATCAGTGTTGGGCAGGGAGAGGGCTATGGCTACACCTTC. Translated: CAISVGQGEGYGYTF.

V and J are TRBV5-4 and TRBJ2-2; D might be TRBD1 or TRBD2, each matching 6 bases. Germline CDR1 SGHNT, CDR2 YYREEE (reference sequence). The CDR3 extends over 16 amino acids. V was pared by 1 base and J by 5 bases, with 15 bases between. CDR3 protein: CASSLLLGGKTGELFF. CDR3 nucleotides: TGTGCCAGCAGCTTGCTATTAGGGGGGAAGACCGGGGAGCTGTTTTTT.

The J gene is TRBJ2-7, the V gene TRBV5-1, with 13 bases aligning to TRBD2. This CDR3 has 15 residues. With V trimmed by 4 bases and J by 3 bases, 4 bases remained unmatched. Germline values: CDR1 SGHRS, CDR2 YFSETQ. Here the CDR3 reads CASSPGLAGIYEQYF. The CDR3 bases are TGCGCCAGCAGCCCGGGACTAGCGGGAATCTACGAGCAGTACTTC.

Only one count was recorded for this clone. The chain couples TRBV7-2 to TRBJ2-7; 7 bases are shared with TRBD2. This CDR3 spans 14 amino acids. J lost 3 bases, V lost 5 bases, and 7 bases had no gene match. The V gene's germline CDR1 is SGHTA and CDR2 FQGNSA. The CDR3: CASSMGTTFYEQYF. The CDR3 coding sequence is TGTGCCAGCAGCATGGGGACTACTTTCTACGAGCAGTACTTC.

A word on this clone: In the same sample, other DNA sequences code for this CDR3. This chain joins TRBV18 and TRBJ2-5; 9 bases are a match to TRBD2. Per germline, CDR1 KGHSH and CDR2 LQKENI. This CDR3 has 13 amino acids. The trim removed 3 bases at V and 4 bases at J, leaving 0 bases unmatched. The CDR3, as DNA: TGTGCCAGCTCACCGGGACTAGCAGAGACCCAGTACTTC. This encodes CASSPGLAETQYF. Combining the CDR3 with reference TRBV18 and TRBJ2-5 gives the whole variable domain NAGVMQNPRHLVRRRGQEARLRCSPMKGHSHVYWYRQLPEEGLKFMVYLQKENIIDESGMPKERFSAEFPKEGPSILRIQQVVRGDSAAYFCASSPGLAETQYFGPGTRLLVL.

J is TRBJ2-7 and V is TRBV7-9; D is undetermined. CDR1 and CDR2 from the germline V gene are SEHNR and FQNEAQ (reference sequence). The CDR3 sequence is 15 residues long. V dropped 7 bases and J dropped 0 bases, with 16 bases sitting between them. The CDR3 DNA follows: TGTGCCAGCACCAAAGAAATCCGGAACTCCTACGAGCAGTACTTC. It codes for CASTKEIRNSYEQYF.

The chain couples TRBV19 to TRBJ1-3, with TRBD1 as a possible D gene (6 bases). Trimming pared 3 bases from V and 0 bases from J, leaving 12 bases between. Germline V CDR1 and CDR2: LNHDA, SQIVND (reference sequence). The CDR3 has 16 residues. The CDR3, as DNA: TGTGCCAGTAGTATCGCACAGGGTGACTCTGGAAACACCATATATTTT. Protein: CASSIAQGDSGNTIYF.

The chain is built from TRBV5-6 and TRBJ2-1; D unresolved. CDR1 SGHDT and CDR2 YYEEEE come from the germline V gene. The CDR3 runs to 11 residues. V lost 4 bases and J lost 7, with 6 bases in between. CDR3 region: CASSAGNEQFF. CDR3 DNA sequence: TGTGCCAGCAGCGCCGGAAATGAGCAGTTCTTC.

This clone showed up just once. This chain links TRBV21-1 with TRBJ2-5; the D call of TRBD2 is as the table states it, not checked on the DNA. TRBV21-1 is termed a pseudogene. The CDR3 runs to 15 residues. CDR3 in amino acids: CASTKSERGAETQYF. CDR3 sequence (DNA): TGTGCCAGCACCAAATCCGAGCGGGGGGCTGAGACCCAGTACTTC.

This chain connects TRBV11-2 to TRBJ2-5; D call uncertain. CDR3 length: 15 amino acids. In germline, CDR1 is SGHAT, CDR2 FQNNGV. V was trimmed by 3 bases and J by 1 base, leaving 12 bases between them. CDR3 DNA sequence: TGTGCCAGCAGCTTGGGAAGGCACACCCAAGAGACCCAGTACTTC. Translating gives CASSLGRHTQETQYF.

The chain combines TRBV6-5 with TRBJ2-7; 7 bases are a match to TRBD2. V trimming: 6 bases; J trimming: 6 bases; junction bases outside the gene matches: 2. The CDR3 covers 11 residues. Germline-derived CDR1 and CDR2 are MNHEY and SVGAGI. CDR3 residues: CASSPGGEQYF. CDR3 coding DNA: TGTGCCAGCAGCCCGGGGGGCGAGCAGTACTTC.

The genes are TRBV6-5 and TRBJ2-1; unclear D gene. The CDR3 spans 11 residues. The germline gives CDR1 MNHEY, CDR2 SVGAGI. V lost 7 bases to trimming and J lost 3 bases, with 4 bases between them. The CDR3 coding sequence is TGTGCCAGCACCCACTACAATGAGCAGTTCTTC. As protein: CASTHYNEQFF.

CDR3 region: CASSFGLAKSTGELFF. CDR3 coding DNA: TGCGCCAGCAGCTTTGGACTAGCGAAGTCCACCGGGGAGCTGTTTTTT. J is TRBJ2-2 and V is TRBV4-3; the match to TRBD2 covers 9 bases. The CDR3 contains 16 residues. V lost 5 bases and J lost 4; bases outside the gene matches: 8. Germline V CDR1 and CDR2: LGHNA, YSLEER.

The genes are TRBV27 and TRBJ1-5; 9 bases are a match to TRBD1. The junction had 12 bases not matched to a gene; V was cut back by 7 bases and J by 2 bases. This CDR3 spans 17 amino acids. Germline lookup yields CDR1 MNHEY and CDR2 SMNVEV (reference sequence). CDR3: CASTSVTGGAGNQPQHF. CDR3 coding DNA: TGTGCCAGCACCTCAGTTACAGGGGGCGCTGGCAATCAGCCCCAGCATTTT.

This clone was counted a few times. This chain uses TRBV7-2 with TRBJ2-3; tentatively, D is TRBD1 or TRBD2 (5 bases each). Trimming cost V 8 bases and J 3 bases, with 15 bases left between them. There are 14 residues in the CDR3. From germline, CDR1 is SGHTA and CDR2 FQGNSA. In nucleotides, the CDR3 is TGTGCCAGCTTGAGGGGATTGGGGACAGATACGCAGTATTTT. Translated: CASLRGLGTDTQYF.

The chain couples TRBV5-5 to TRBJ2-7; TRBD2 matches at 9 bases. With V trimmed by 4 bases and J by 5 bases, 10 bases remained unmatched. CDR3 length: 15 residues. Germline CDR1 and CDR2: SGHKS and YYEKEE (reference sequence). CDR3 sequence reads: CASSTPGLAIHEQYF. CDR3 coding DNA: TGTGCCAGCAGCACACCGGGACTAGCTATTCACGAGCAGTACTTC.

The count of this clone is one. CDR3 in DNA: TGTGCCAGCAGTGACCTTACAGGGTCGGGTGAGCAGTTCTTC. Amino acid sequence: CASSDLTGSGEQFF. V and J are TRBV6-4 and TRBJ2-1; a weak D match, TRBD1 (6 bases). Germline V lookup: CDR1 MRHNA, CDR2 SNTAGT. Deletions cut 2 bases from V and 9 bases from J, with 14 bases between. This CDR3 has 14 amino acids.

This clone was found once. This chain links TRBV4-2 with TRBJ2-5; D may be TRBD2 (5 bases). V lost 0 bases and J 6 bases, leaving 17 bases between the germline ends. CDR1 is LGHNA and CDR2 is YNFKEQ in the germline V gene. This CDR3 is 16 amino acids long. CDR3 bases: TGTGCCAGCAGCCAAGATTTTGTGACTACGGGAAAGACCCAGTACTTC. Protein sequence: CASSQDFVTTGKTQYF.

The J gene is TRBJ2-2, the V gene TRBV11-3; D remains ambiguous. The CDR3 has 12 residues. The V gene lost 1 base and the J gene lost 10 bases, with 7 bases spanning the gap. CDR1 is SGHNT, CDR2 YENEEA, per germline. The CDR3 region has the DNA TGTGCCAGCAGCTTAGGAGGAGTGGAGCTGTTTTTT. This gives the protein CASSLGGVELFF.

The CDR3 protein is CASSGPGTGVGSNQPQHF. CDR3 nucleotide sequence: TGTGCCAGCAGCGGACCCGGGACAGGGGTTGGGAGCAATCAGCCCCAGCATTTT. V usage is TRBV21-1 and J usage is TRBJ1-5; whether TRBD1, the table's D call, matches the DNA was not checked. TRBV21-1 has pseudogene status. This CDR3 region has 18 residues.

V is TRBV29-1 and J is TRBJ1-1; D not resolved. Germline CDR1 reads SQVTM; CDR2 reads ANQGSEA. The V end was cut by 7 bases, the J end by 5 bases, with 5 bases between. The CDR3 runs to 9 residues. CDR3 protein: CSAGTEAFF. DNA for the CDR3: TGCAGCGCCGGGACTGAAGCTTTCTTT.

DNA for the CDR3: TGTGCCAGTAGTAAACAGGGAAACGGCGGAAACACCATATATTTT. This sequence encodes CASSKQGNGGNTIYF. The chain uses TRBV19 and TRBJ1-3, with D perhaps matching TRBD1 (6 bases). V was clipped by 4 bases and J by 4 bases, with 14 bases between them. Per germline, CDR1 LNHDA and CDR2 SQIVND (reference sequence). The CDR3 sequence is 15 residues long.